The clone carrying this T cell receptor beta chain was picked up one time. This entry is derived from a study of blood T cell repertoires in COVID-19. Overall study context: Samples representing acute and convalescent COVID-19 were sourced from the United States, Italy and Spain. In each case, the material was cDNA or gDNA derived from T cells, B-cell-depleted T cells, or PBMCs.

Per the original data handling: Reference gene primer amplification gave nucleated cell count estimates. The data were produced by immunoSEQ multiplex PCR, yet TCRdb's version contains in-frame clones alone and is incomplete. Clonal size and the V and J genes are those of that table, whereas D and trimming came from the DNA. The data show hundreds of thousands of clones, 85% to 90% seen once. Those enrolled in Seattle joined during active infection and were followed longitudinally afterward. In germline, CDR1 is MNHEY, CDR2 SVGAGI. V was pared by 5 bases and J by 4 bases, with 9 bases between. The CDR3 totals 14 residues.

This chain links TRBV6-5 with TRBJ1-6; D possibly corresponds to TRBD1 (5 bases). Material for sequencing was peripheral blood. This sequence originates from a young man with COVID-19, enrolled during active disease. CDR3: CASSQTVYNSPLHF. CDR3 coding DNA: TGTGCCAGCAGTCAGACAGTTTATAATTCACCCCTCCACTTT.